The source of this TCR beta chain is a study of blood T cell repertoires in COVID-19. Study-wide context: From the United States, Italy and Spain came samples of acute and convalescent COVID-19.

Here immunoSEQ multiplex PCR was the method, and the copy in TCRdb shows in-frame clones only, minus some. The table has approximately 89,000 clones, around 90% seen once. V lost 0 bases and J lost 1, with 9 bases in between. Germline V gene lookup returns CDR1 SGDLS and CDR2 YYNGEE. CDR3 length: 15 amino acids. The source material was peripheral blood. This clonotype was sampled from a man between 65 and 85 years old with acute or convalescent COVID-19. V gene TRBV9 combines with J gene TRBJ2-3, with D tentatively TRBD1 (6 bases). CDR3 nucleotides: TGTGCCAGCAGCGTAGAAGCAGGGGGCACAGATACGCAGTATTTT. It encodes CASSVEAGGTDTQYF.